This entry concerns a single T cell receptor (beta chain). Its matching antigen is unknown. Trimming pared 7 bases from V and 5 bases from J, leaving 18 bases between. This CDR3 has 14 residues. The germline V gene has CDR1 ENHRY and CDR2 SYGVKD. This sample is part of a study of T cell responses to AZD1222 COVID-19 vaccine. Findings and caveats of the study: Sampling captured repertoires only after the peak T cell response. There were mostly white British donors and more females than males, and clonal diversity was possibly underestimated.

Sequencing used immunoSEQ multiplex PCR; TCRdb keeps in-frame clones, though not all of them. The sample has tens of thousands of clones, 80% to 90% seen once; the top ten hold approximately 31%. This chain uses TRBV10-3 with TRBJ2-7; tentatively, D is TRBD1 (6 bases). This receptor was taken from an adult in good health. The material sequenced was peripheral blood, taken on day 0 of AZD1222 vaccination. CDR3 sequence (DNA): TGTGCCATCATGGGTTCCCAGGGGTCGGACGAGCAGTACTTC. Residues: CAIMGSQGSDEQYF.